The 15 T cell receptor beta chains given below trace back to one sample, sequenced in a study of early T cells in non-severe SARS-CoV-2 infection. TCRdb processed the 5' RACE reads anew with MiXCR; each CDR3 protein has one entry. The data contain tens of thousands of distinct CDR3 sequences, around 12% of them singletons. The sequenced material came from whole blood. These receptors were collected from an adult who was a healthcare worker with PCR-confirmed SARS-CoV-2 infection or an uninfected control (not recorded which).

This clonotype was seen a handful of times. This chain joins TRBV29-1 and TRBJ1-2; D is ambiguous. This CDR3 has 13 amino acids. CDR1 SQVTM and CDR2 ANQGSEA come from the germline V gene. Trimming shortened V by 2 bases and J by 1 base, and 8 bases separated the two germline ends. DNA of the CDR3: TGCAGCGTTGAAATTCGGTTTAACTATGGCTACACCTTC. It specifies CSVEIRFNYGYTF.

This clonotype came up many times. This chain connects TRBV5-1 to TRBJ2-1; perhaps D is TRBD1 or TRBD2 (5 bases each). Germline CDR1 SGHRS, CDR2 YFSETQ. There are 11 residues in the CDR3. V lost 5 bases to trimming and J lost 7 bases, with 7 bases between them. In DNA, the CDR3 is TGCGCCAGCAGATGGGGGAATGAGCAGTTCTTC. This translates into CASRWGNEQFF.

The table lists this clonotype with many counts. The chain uses TRBV29-1 and TRBJ2-1; 13 bases match TRBD2. The germline CDR1 and CDR2 sequences are SQVTM and ANQGSEA. This CDR3 contains 15 residues. The V and J ends lost 4 bases and 7 bases, in that order; junction bases with no gene match: 7. This CDR3 reads CSVVGLAGEVNEQFF. CDR3 DNA sequence: TGCAGCGTTGTAGGACTAGCGGGAGAAGTGAATGAGCAGTTCTTC.

The chain carries TRBV5-1 and TRBJ1-1, with D tentatively TRBD1 (6 bases). Looked up from germline, CDR1 is SGHRS and CDR2 is YFSETQ. This CDR3 contains 13 residues. Trimming cost V 4 bases and J 3 bases, with 10 bases left between them. This chain's CDR3 is CASSTGMDTEAFF. The CDR3, as DNA: TGCGCCAGCAGCACAGGGATGGACACTGAAGCTTTCTTT.

The CDR3 nucleotides read TGTGCCAGCAGCCAAGAGGAGACCCAAGAGACCCAGTACTTC. This translates into CASSQEETQETQYF. This rearrangement joins TRBV4-2 to TRBJ2-5; D unresolved. V lost 0 bases to trimming and J lost 1 base, with 6 bases between them. The CDR3 is 14 residues long. Germline V gives CDR1 LGHNA, CDR2 YNFKEQ.

This clonotype appeared a few times. The chain carries TRBV28 and TRBJ1-1, with unresolved D. Germline values: CDR1 MDHEN, CDR2 SYDVKM. V was pared by 3 bases and J by 4 bases, with 3 bases between. This CDR3 contains 11 residues. The CDR3 is CASSLSTEAFF. The CDR3 DNA is TGTGCCAGCAGTTTGAGCACTGAAGCTTTCTTT. Supplemented by reference TRBV28 and TRBJ1-1, the full variable domain reads DVKVTQSSRYLVKRTGEKVFLECVQDMDHENMFWYRQDPGLGLRLIYFSYDVKMKEKGDIPEGYSVSREKKERFSLILESASTNQTSMYLCASSLSTEAFFGQGTRLTVV.

This clonotype was seen a handful of times. The V and J genes are TRBV7-8 and TRBJ1-5; D not certain. Trimming removed 2 bases from V and 7 bases from J, with 9 bases in between. Germline values: CDR1 SGHVS, CDR2 FQNEAQ. The CDR3 consists of 13 residues. CDR3 in DNA: TGTGCCAGCAGCTTAAGTCTAGGACAGCCCCAGCATTTT. Protein sequence: CASSLSLGQPQHF.

In its sample, this clonotype was seen a few times. The V and J genes are TRBV3-1 and TRBJ1-2; tentative D call: TRBD1 (5 bases). V shed 6 bases and J shed 4 bases, with 12 bases lying between them. The CDR3 has 13 amino acids. Germline values: CDR1 LGHDT, CDR2 YNNKEL (reference sequence). The CDR3 sequence is CASRPSGAYGYTF. For the CDR3, the DNA is TGTGCCAGCAGACCCTCCGGGGCCTATGGCTACACCTTC.

This clonotype was detected a few times. The CDR3 is CATGGQGTLSNQPQHF. As DNA, the CDR3 is TGTGCCACCGGTGGACAGGGGACCTTGAGCAATCAGCCCCAGCATTTT. The J gene is TRBJ1-5, the V gene TRBV24-1, with TRBD1 matching 9 bases. J lost 1 base, V lost 9 bases, and 9 bases had no gene match. The CDR3 has 16 residues. The germline gives CDR1 KGHDR, CDR2 SFDVKD.

This clonotype was seen a handful of times. The chain has TRBV30 and TRBJ1-2, with D perhaps matching TRBD1 (6 bases). Germline V CDR1 and CDR2: GTSNPN, SVGIG (reference sequence). The CDR3 is made up of 12 amino acids. The V and J ends lost 3 bases and 8 bases respectively, with 13 bases between them. The CDR3 loop reads CAWSAIGGGYTF. In nucleotides, the CDR3 is TGTGCCTGGAGCGCGATCGGGGGCGGCTACACCTTC.

This clonotype showed up just a few times. The chain has TRBV20-1 and TRBJ2-1, with a possible D match to TRBD2 (5 bases). The CDR3 loop spans 12 amino acids. V dropped 5 bases and J dropped 7 bases, with 12 bases sitting between them. Germline V gives CDR1 DFQATT, CDR2 SNEGSKA (reference sequence). In nucleotides, the CDR3 is TGCAGTGCTGCGGGCTCCAAAAATGAGCAGTTCTTC. Amino acid sequence: CSAAGSKNEQFF.

Here the CDR3 reads CASSFFGGSYEQYF. In DNA, the CDR3 is TGTGCCAGCAGCTTTTTTGGGGGGTCCTACGAGCAGTACTTC. The genes are TRBV5-4 and TRBJ2-7; possible D gene TRBD2, 6 bases. The germline CDR1 and CDR2 sequences are SGHNT and YYREEE (reference sequence). The CDR3 runs to 14 residues. V was cut by 2 bases and J by 1 base, with 10 bases left in between.

This clonotype was observed many times. This rearrangement joins TRBV7-6 to TRBJ2-5, with 7 bases lining up with TRBD1. This CDR3 is built from 14 residues. The germline gives CDR1 SGHVS, CDR2 FNYEAQ. The junction had 7 bases not matched to a gene; V was cut back by 5 bases and J by 4 bases. This chain's CDR3 is CASSRTGERETQYF. The CDR3 region has the DNA TGTGCCAGCAGCCGTACAGGGGAGAGAGAGACCCAGTACTTC.

V usage is TRBV20-1 and J usage is TRBJ2-1; tentatively, D is TRBD2 (6 bases). V was cut by 3 bases and J by 4 bases, with 22 bases left in between. CDR1 and CDR2 (germline): DFQATT, SNEGSKA (reference sequence). CDR3 length: 17 residues. The CDR3 spells CSASPPARGLFYNEQFF. CDR3 coding DNA: TGCAGTGCTAGCCCTCCGGCGCGGGGCTTATTTTACAATGAGCAGTTCTTC.

Ten or more counts support this clonotype. The V gene is TRBV5-1, the J gene TRBJ2-7; D is possibly TRBD1 (5 bases). Germline CDR1 and CDR2: SGHRS and YFSETQ. This CDR3 has 13 amino acids. Trimming shortened V by 0 bases and J by 3 bases, and 7 bases separated the two germline ends. CDR3 in DNA: TGCGCCAGCAGCTTGGTTCAGGGCTACGAGCAGTACTTC. It is translated as CASSLVQGYEQYF.